The clone carrying this T cell receptor (beta chain) has a handful of counts. The antigen is not known. TCRdb reprocessed the reads via MiXCR and lists one record per CDR3 protein. Among under 850,000 distinct CDR3 sequences, roughly 33% were seen once, and the ten largest hold 15% to 20%. CDR1 SGHVS and CDR2 FNYEAQ come from the germline V gene. The V gene lost 5 bases and the J gene lost 3 bases, with 17 bases spanning the gap. The CDR3 sequence is 15 residues long. The data derive from a study of T cell repertoires in cytomegalovirus infection. Across the study: CMV infection plus the matching HLA type was flagged by public TCR beta signatures.

Study results and caveats: The cumulative frequency of public TCR beta families distinguished individuals who carried CMV together with the relevant HLA. Clonotypes of TCR beta that were HLA-C-restricted and CMV-specific dominated the ex vivo response.

The sequence was collected from a human donor in good health (CMV status not recorded). Some clones in this sample may be carry-over from other donors' samples. Sequencing was performed on cultured PBMCs, taken from culture after CMV antigen stimulation. The chain employs TRBV7-6 and TRBJ2-7; the D gene is possibly TRBD1 (6 bases). CDR3 sequence: CASSLRKGQNYEQYF. The CDR3 DNA follows: TGTGCCAGCAGCCTCAGAAAAGGACAGAACTACGAGCAGTACTTC.